This T cell receptor beta chain was profiled in a study of shared clonotypes between healthy human individuals. On the study more broadly: Every donor yielded three CD4 naive, three CD4 memory, two CD8 naive and one CD8 memory plate. Findings of the study overall: The study found 4.5% to 5% of naive CD4 clonotypes shared across several donors. Richness estimates generally favored naive over memory subsets. Measured sharing among donors was expected to vary with sequencing depth.

This clone came up once. The antigen remains undetermined. Profiling relied on immunoSEQ multiplex PCR, and the TCRdb table lists in-frame clones only, not all of them. Of some 2 million clones listed, about 95% were seen once; the top ten hold about 1.1%. Naive CD8 cells lacked CD45RO and underwent positive selection for CCR7, leaving out terminally differentiated effector memory CD45RA+ cells. The source material was naive CD8+ T cells sorted from blood. The sequence derives from a man aged 18 to 35 in good health.

CDR3 nucleotides: TGTGCCAGCAGCCACCCGGACAGGGGGCCCTACGAGCAGTACTTC. This codes for CASSHPDRGPYEQYF. The V gene is TRBV14, the J gene TRBJ2-7; 11 bases align to TRBD1. This CDR3 spans 15 amino acids. Unmatched junction bases numbered 3, after V lost 3 bases and J lost 2 bases. Germline V gene data show CDR1 as SGHDN and CDR2 as FVKESK.